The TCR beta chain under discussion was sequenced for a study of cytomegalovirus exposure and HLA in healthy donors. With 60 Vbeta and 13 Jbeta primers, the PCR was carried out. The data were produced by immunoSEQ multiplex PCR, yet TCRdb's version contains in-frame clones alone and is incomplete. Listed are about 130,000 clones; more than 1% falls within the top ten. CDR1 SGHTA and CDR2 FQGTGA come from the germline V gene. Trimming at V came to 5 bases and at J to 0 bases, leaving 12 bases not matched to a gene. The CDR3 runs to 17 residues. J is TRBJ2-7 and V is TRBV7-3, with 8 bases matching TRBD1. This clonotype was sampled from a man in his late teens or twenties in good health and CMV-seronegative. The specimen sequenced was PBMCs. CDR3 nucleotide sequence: TGTGCCAGCAGCCGCGCAGGGGGCCCCGGAAGCTCCTACGAGCAGTACTTC. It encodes CASSRAGGPGSSYEQYF.